The following is a T cell receptor beta chain sequence with its context. This sample was taken from a study of blood T cells in healthy people across ages. It was with a sample-barcoded 5' primer and a J-beta primer mix that a second PCR of roughly 7 to 12 cycles was run. A single record per CDR3 protein comes from TCRdb applying MiXCR to the 5' RACE reads. The sample contains over a million distinct CDR3 sequences, about 25% of which appear only once. The germline V and J ends were trimmed by 0 bases and 8 bases, with 7 bases remaining between them. The CDR3 length is 13 residues. Germline CDR1 SGHAT, CDR2 FQNNGV. The sample also formed part of further work on T cells of mothers and their children.

Sequencing was done on a sample of blood. This chain connects TRBV11-2 to TRBJ1-4; no reliable D call. The sequence came from a girl aged 2 to 9 in good health. The CDR3 spells CASSLDPGEKLFF. CDR3 nucleotides: TGTGCCAGCAGCTTAGATCCTGGGGAAAAACTGTTTTTT.